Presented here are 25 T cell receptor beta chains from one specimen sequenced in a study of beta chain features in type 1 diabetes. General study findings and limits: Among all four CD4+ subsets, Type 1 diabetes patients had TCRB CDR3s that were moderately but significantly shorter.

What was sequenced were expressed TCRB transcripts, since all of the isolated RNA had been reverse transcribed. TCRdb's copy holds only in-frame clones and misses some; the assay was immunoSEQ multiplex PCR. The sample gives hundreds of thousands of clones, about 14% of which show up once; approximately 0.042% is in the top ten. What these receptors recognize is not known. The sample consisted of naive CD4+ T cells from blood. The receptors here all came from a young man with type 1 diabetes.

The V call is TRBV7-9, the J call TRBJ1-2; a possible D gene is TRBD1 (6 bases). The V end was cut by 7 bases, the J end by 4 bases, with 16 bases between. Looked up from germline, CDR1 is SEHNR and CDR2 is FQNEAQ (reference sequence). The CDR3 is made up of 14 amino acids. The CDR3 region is CASTKGQTAYGYTF. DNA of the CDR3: TGTGCCAGCACCAAAGGACAGACCGCCTATGGCTACACCTTC.

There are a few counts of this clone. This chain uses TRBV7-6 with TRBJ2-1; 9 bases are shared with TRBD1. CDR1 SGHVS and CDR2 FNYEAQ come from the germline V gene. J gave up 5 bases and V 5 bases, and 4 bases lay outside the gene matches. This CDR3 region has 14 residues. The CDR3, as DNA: TGTGCCAGCAGCCGGCGGGACAGGGACAATGAGCAGTTCTTC. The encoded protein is CASSRRDRDNEQFF.

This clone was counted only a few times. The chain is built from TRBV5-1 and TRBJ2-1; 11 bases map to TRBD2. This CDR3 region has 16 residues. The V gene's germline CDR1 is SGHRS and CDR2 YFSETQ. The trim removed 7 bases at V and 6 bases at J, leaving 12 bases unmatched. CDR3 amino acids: CASFPLAGGLFNEQFF. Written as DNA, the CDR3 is TGCGCCAGCTTCCCTCTAGCGGGAGGCCTCTTCAATGAGCAGTTCTTC.

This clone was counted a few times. DNA for the CDR3: TGTGCCACAAGACTGGAAGAGACCCAGTACTTC. Translated: CATRLEETQYF. V is TRBV10-3 and J is TRBJ2-5; D is ambiguous. The CDR3 totals 11 residues. V shed 10 bases and J shed 3 bases, with 9 bases lying between them. Germline CDR1 is ENHRY and CDR2 is SYGVKD.

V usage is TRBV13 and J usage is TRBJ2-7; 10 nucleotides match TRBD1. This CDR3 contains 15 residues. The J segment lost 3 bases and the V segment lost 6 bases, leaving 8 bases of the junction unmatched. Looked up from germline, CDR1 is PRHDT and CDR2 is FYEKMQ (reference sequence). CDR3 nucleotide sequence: TGTGCCAGCAGTCCCGCCGGGACAGGGGACTACGAGCAGTACTTC. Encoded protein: CASSPAGTGDYEQYF.

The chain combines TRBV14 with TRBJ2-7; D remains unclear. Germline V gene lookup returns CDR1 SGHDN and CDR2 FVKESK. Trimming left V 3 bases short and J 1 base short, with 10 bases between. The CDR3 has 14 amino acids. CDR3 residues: CASSHPRRSYEQYF. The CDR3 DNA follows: TGTGCCAGCAGCCACCCCAGGCGATCCTACGAGCAGTACTTC.

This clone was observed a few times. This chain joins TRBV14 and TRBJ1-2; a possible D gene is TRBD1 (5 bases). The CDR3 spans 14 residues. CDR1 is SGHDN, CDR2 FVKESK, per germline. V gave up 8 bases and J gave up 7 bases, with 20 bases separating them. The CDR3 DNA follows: TGTGCCAGCGGGGCGGGGGAGCTCGGTCGTGGCTACACCTTC. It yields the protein CASGAGELGRGYTF.

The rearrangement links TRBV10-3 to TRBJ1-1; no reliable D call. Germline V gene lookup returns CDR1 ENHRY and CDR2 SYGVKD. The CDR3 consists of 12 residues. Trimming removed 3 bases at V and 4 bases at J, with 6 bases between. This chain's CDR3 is CAISEGSTEAFF. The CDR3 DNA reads TGTGCCATCAGTGAAGGGAGCACTGAAGCTTTCTTT.

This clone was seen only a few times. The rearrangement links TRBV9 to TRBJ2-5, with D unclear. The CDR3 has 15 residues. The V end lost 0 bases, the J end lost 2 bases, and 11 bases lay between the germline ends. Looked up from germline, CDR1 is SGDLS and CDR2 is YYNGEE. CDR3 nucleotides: TGTGCCAGCAGCGTAGGTGTGGACCCACAAGAGACCCAGTACTTC. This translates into CASSVGVDPQETQYF.

The CDR3 here is CASSSSGGLLNIQYF. CDR3 in DNA: TGTGCCAGCAGCTCTAGCGGGGGACTGCTAAACATTCAGTACTTC. The genes are TRBV7-9 and TRBJ2-4; 10 bases align to TRBD2. CDR1 is SEHNR, CDR2 FQNEAQ, per germline (reference sequence). There are 15 residues in the CDR3. The V segment lost 4 bases and the J segment 6 bases; nucleotides outside the gene matches: 6.

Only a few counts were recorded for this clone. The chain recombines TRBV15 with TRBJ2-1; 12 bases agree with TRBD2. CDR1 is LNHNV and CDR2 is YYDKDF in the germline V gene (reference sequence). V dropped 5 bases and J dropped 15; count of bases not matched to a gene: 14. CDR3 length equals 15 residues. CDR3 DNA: TGTGCCACCAGCGTTGAGTCGGGACTAGCGGGTTCTCTGTTCTTC. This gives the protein CATSVESGLAGSLFF.

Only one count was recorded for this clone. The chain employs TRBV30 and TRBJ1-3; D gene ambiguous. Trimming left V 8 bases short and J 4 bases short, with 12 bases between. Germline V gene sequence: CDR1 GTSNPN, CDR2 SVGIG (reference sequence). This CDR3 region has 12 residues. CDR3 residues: CAGSFGGNTIYF. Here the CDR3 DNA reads TGTGCCGGAAGCTTTGGGGGAAACACCATATATTTT.

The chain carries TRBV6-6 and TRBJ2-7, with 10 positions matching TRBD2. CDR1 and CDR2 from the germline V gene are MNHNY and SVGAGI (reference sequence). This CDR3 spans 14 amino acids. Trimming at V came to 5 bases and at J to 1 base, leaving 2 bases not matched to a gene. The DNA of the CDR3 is TGTGCCAGCAGTCGTAGCGGGAGGTCCTACGAGCAGTACTTC. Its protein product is CASSRSGRSYEQYF.

The CDR3: CASSPRTGMETQYF. For the CDR3, the DNA is TGTGCCAGCAGCCCCCGGACAGGGATGGAGACCCAGTACTTC. The rearrangement links TRBV14 to TRBJ2-5; TRBD1 aligns across 8 bases. CDR1 and CDR2 from the germline V gene are SGHDN and FVKESK. Trimming took 4 bases from V and 5 from J; bases not matched to a gene: 6. The CDR3 has 14 residues.

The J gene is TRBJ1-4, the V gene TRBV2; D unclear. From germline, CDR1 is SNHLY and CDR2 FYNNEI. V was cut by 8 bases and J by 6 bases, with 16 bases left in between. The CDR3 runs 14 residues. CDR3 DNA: TGTGCCAGCGGCTTCCGGGCCTACTATGAAAAACTGTTTTTT. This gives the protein CASGFRAYYEKLFF.

The CDR3 DNA is TGTGCCAGCAGCAACGGGTGGCACACTGAAGCTTTCTTT. Translation gives CASSNGWHTEAFF. The V gene is TRBV21-1, the J gene TRBJ1-1. TRBV21-1 is flagged as a pseudogene. The CDR3 consists of 13 residues.

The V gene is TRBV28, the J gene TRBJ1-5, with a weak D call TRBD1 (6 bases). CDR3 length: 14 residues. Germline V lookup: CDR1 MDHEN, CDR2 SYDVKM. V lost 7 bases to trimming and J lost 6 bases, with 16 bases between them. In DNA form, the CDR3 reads TGTGCCAGCACCTTGGGGGCAGGGGTTCAGCCCCAGCATTTT. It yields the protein CASTLGAGVQPQHF.

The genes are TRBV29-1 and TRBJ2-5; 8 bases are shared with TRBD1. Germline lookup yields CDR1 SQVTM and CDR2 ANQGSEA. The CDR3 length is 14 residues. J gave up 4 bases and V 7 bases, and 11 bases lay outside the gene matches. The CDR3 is CSARGGTGGETQYF. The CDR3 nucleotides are TGCAGCGCCCGGGGTGGTACAGGGGGAGAGACCCAGTACTTC. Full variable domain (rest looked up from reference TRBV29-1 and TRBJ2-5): SAVISQKPSRDICQRGTSLTIQCQVDSQVTMMFWYRQQPGQSLTLIATANQGSEATYESGFVIDKFPISRPNLTFSTLTVSNMSPEDSSIYLCSARGGTGGETQYFGPGTRLLVL.

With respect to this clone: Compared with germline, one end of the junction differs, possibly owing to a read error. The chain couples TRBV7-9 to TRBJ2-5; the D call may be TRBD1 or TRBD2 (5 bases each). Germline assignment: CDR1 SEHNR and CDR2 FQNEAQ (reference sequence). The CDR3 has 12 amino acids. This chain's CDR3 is CASTFLATGLHF. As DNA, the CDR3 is TGTGCCAGCACCTTCCTCGCCACAGGACTCCACTTC. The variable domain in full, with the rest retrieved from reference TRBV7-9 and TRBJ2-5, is DTGVSQNPRHKITKRGQNVTFRCDPISEHNRLYWYRQTLGQGPEFLTYFQNEAQLEKSRLLSDRFSAERPKGSFSTLEIQRTEQGDSAMYLCASTFLATGLHFGPGTRLLVL.

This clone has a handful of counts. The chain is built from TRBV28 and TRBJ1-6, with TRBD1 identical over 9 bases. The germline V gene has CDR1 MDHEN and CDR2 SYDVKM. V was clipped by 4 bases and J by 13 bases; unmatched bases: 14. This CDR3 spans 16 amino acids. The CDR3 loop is CASSSASGTGWSPLHF. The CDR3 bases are TGTGCCAGCAGTTCCGCCTCCGGGACAGGGTGGTCTCCCCTCCACTTT.

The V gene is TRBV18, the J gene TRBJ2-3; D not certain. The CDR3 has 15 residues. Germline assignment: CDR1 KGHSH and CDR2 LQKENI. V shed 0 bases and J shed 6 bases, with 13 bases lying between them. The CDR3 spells CASSPPSSSSDTQYF. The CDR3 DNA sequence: TGTGCCAGCTCACCACCCTCCAGCAGTAGTGATACGCAGTATTTT.

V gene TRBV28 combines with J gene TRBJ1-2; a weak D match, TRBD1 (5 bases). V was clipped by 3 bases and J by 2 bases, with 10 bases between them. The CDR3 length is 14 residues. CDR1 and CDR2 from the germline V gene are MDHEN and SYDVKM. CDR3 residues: CASSLTVVNYGYTF. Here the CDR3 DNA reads TGTGCCAGCAGTTTGACAGTGGTAAACTATGGCTACACCTTC.

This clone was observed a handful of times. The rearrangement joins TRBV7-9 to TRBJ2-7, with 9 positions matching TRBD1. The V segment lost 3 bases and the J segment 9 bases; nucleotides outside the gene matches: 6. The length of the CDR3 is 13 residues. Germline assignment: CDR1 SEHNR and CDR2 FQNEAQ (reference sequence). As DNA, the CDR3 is TGTGCCAGCAGCTTGGGACAGGGTAGCGGGCAGTACTTC. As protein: CASSLGQGSGQYF.

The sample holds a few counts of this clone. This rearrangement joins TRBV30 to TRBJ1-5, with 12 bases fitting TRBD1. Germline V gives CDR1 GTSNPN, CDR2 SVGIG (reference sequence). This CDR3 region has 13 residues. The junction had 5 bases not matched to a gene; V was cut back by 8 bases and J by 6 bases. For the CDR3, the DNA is TGTGCCGGGGGGACAGGGGGCAGTCAGCCCCAGCATTTT. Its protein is CAGGTGGSQPQHF.

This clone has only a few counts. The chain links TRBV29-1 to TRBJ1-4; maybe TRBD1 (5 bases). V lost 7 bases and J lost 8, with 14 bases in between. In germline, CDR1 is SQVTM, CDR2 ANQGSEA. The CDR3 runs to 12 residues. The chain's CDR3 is CSGWEGSEKLFF. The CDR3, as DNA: TGCAGCGGTTGGGAGGGGAGCGAAAAACTGTTTTTT.